Shown below are 27 T cell receptor beta chains from a single sample sequenced in a study of graft-versus-host responses after intestinal transplantation. Here immunoSEQ multiplex PCR was the method, and the copy in TCRdb shows in-frame clones only, minus some. The data hold about 130,000 clones, with approximately 90% observed a single time. The antigens of these receptors remain unknown. Sample: unstimulated CD4+ T cells sorted from spleen or lymph node cells, taken before intestinal transplant. The receptors stem from a human donor who received an intestinal transplant.

Notes on this clone: One junction end does not reproduce the germline sequence, and a read error may be involved. J is TRBJ2-7 and V is TRBV6-5; D is unresolved. The CDR3 sequence is 15 residues long. CDR1 is MNHEY and CDR2 is SVGAGI in the germline V gene. CDR3 in DNA: TGTGCCAGCAGCCGTAGCTACACATCCTACGGTCCATTCAACTTC. Residues: CASSRSYTSYGPFNF.

In DNA form, the CDR3 reads TGTGCCAGCAGCCTGACAGGGGGTGGTCATGAGCAGTTCTTC. Translated: CASSLTGGGHEQFF. The chain uses TRBV25-1 and TRBJ2-1; 9 nucleotides match TRBD1. V shed 6 bases, J shed 8 bases, and the junction held 8 bases outside the gene matches. The CDR3 is 14 amino acids. The germline V gene has CDR1 MGHDK and CDR2 SYGVNS.

J is TRBJ1-1 and V is TRBV4-2; D perhaps matches TRBD1 (5 bases). Germline V gene data show CDR1 as LGHNA and CDR2 as YNFKEQ. Trimming took 6 bases from V and 0 from J, leaving 14 bases between them. The CDR3 loop spans 15 amino acids. The CDR3 nucleotides are TGTGCCAGCAGTCCGGGAGGGGTTATGAACACTGAAGCTTTCTTT. The encoded protein is CASSPGGVMNTEAFF.

The rearrangement links TRBV19 to TRBJ1-3, with TRBD1 matching 7 bases. Germline assignment: CDR1 LNHDA and CDR2 SQIVND (reference sequence). The J segment lost 7 bases and the V segment lost 4 bases, leaving 7 bases of the junction unmatched. The CDR3 runs 14 residues. The CDR3 protein is CASSRGTAGNTIYF. CDR3 bases: TGTGCCAGTAGTAGAGGGACAGCGGGGAACACCATATATTTT.

This chain connects TRBV10-2 to TRBJ2-3; 8 bases match TRBD1. This CDR3 spans 14 amino acids. The germline gives CDR1 WSHSY, CDR2 SAAADI. The junction had 7 bases not matched to a gene; V was cut back by 7 bases and J by 4 bases. The CDR3 loop is CASTDRGKADTQYF. CDR3 bases: TGCGCCAGCACCGACAGGGGAAAAGCAGATACGCAGTATTTT.

This clone appeared a single time. The V and J genes are TRBV5-1 and TRBJ2-2; D is uncertain. V lost 4 bases, J lost 0 bases, and 7 bases lay in between. Germline CDR1 is SGHRS and CDR2 is YFSETQ. The CDR3 spans 14 residues. CDR3: CASSPVTNTGELFF. CDR3 in DNA: TGCGCCAGCAGCCCGGTTACGAACACCGGGGAGCTGTTTTTT.

This chain connects TRBV7-9 to TRBJ2-4; D is unresolved. Trimming pared 10 bases from V and 4 bases from J, leaving 8 bases between. The CDR3 is made up of 11 amino acids. The V gene's germline CDR1 is SEHNR and CDR2 FQNEAQ (reference sequence). Here the CDR3 reads CAIVGKNIQYF. The CDR3 DNA is TGTGCCATCGTGGGAAAAAACATTCAGTACTTC.

V and J are TRBV6-1 and TRBJ2-1; maybe TRBD2 (7 bases). V lost 1 base and J lost 15, with 19 bases in between. Germline loops: CDR1 MNHNS, CDR2 SASEGT. The CDR3 sequence is 14 residues long. The CDR3 nucleotides are TGTGCCAGCAGTGAAGAGGGGGGGCGTCTTGCACCGTTCTTC. Its translation: CASSEEGGRLAPFF.

The J gene is TRBJ2-2, the V gene TRBV6-1; D gene uncertain. The CDR3 contains 11 residues. Trimming took off 2 bases at V and 9 bases at J, with 4 bases between the two ends. In germline, CDR1 is MNHNS, CDR2 SASEGT. CDR3 protein: CASSEKRELFF. The DNA of the CDR3 is TGTGCCAGCAGTGAAAAGCGGGAGCTGTTTTTT.

V usage is TRBV6-6 and J usage is TRBJ1-4, with D unclear. This CDR3 is built from 16 residues. Germline lookup yields CDR1 MNHNY and CDR2 SVGAGI (reference sequence). V lost 0 bases and J 10 bases, leaving 18 bases between the germline ends. The CDR3 reads CASSYSKPLKKGKLFF. CDR3 nucleotides: TGTGCCAGCAGTTACTCGAAGCCACTCAAGAAAGGAAAACTGTTTTTT.

The rearrangement joins TRBV30 to TRBJ2-7; 9 bases map to TRBD1. The CDR3 has 14 residues. Losses at the gene ends were 1 base for V and 2 bases for J; bases not matched to a gene: 3. Germline CDR1 and CDR2: GTSNPN and SVGIG (reference sequence). The chain's CDR3 is CAWSEDRGTYEQYF. The CDR3 DNA reads TGTGCCTGGAGTGAGGACAGGGGAACCTACGAGCAGTACTTC.

The chain links TRBV10-2 to TRBJ1-5, with D tentatively TRBD1 (6 bases). Trimming took 6 bases from V and 3 from J, leaving 15 bases between them. CDR1 WSHSY and CDR2 SAAADI come from the germline V gene. CDR3 length: 15 amino acids. CDR3 protein: CASRDYRDTNQPQHF. In DNA, the CDR3 is TGCGCCAGCAGGGATTACCGGGACACCAATCAGCCCCAGCATTTT.

V gene TRBV27 combines with J gene TRBJ2-7, with TRBD1 as a possible D gene (7 bases). Between the trimmed V and J ends, which lost 5 bases and 7 bases, there was a span of 18 bases. The CDR3 length is 14 residues. Per germline, CDR1 MNHEY and CDR2 SMNVEV (reference sequence). Here the CDR3 reads CASSPQGGPREQYF. The CDR3 nucleotides read TGTGCCAGCAGTCCTCAGGGGGGTCCGAGGGAGCAGTACTTC.

The rearrangement joins TRBV13 to TRBJ2-3; TRBD2 matches 9 bases. The CDR3 is 16 amino acids. V dropped 7 bases and J dropped 7; count of bases not matched to a gene: 15. Germline V CDR1 and CDR2: PRHDT, FYEKMQ (reference sequence). As DNA, the CDR3 is TGTGCCAGCACCCCACGGACGCGGGGGGGCCTGAATACGCAGTATTTT. Translation: CASTPRTRGGLNTQYF.

This rearrangement joins TRBV7-2 to TRBJ2-1; 11 nucleotides match TRBD2. CDR1 is SGHTA and CDR2 is FQGNSA in the germline V gene. This CDR3 contains 18 residues. V was pared by 4 bases and J by 1 base, with 9 bases of the junction left unmatched. The CDR3 here is CASSYNAIAGGSYNEQFF. CDR3 sequence (DNA): TGTGCCAGCAGCTACAACGCCATAGCGGGGGGGTCCTACAATGAGCAGTTCTTC. Based on the CDR3 plus reference TRBV7-2 and TRBJ2-1, the full variable domain is GAGVSQSPSNKVTEKGKDVELRCDPISGHTALYWYRQSLGQGLEFLIYFQGNSAPDKSGLPSDRFSAERTGGSVSTLTIQRTQQEDSAVYLCASSYNAIAGGSYNEQFFGPGTRLTVL.

The chain combines TRBV5-4 with TRBJ2-7, with 14 bases identical to TRBD2. Germline V gives CDR1 SGHNT, CDR2 YYREEE (reference sequence). V trimming: 3 bases; J trimming: 4 bases; junction bases outside the gene matches: 6. CDR3 length: 16 amino acids. The CDR3 region is CASSSGTSGGPYEQYF. The CDR3 DNA follows: TGTGCCAGCAGCTCCGGGACTAGCGGGGGCCCTTACGAGCAGTACTTC. The entire variable domain, with the rest obtained from reference TRBV5-4 and TRBJ2-7, is as follows: ETGVTQSPTHLIKTRGQQVTLRCSSQSGHNTVSWYQQALGQGPQFIFQYYREEENGRGNFPPRFSGLQFPNYSSELNVNALELDDSALYLCASSSGTSGGPYEQYFGPGTRLTVT.

The chain has TRBV5-1 and TRBJ2-3; TRBD2 agrees at 16 bases. CDR1 and CDR2 from the germline V gene are SGHRS and YFSETQ. This CDR3 has 19 amino acids. Germline trimming cut 4 bases from V and 3 bases from J; bases unmatched to any gene: 11. CDR3 bases: TGCGCCAGCAGCCCTTTCGGGACTAGCGGGAGGGTAGGTACAGATACGCAGTATTTT. This gives the protein CASSPFGTSGRVGTDTQYF.

This clone was observed a single time. V gene TRBV7-7 combines with J gene TRBJ2-2, with D hard to call. V shed 1 base and J shed 1 base, with 4 bases lying between them. Germline V gene lookup returns CDR1 SSHAT and CDR2 FNYEAQ (reference sequence). The CDR3 contains 14 residues. The CDR3 protein is CASSLGENTGELFF. The CDR3, as DNA: TGTGCCAGCAGCTTAGGGGAGAACACCGGGGAGCTGTTTTTT.

This chain links TRBV11-2 with TRBJ2-7, with a possible D match to TRBD2 (5 bases). Germline V gives CDR1 SGHAT, CDR2 FQNNGV. The CDR3 contains 18 residues. The V and J ends lost 5 bases and 1 base respectively, with 24 bases between them. Here the CDR3 reads CASSPPDSPSLRSYEQYF. The CDR3 DNA sequence: TGTGCCAGCAGCCCTCCGGACTCGCCATCCCTAAGGTCCTACGAGCAGTACTTC.

This clone was picked up one time. The gene calls are TRBV5-6 and TRBJ2-2; D is unresolved. The germline V and J ends were trimmed by 4 bases and 6 bases, with 7 bases remaining between them. CDR1 and CDR2 (germline): SGHDT, YYEEEE. The CDR3 loop spans 12 amino acids. CDR3 DNA sequence: TGTGCCAGCAGCCTAGGAGCCGGGGAGCTGTTTTTT. Its protein product is CASSLGAGELFF.

The gene calls are TRBV9 and TRBJ1-6; 7 bases line up with TRBD1. CDR3 length equals 22 residues. Germline lookup yields CDR1 SGDLS and CDR2 YYNGEE. Trimming removed 4 bases from V and 0 bases from J; junction bases left unmatched: 22. CDR3 residues: CASSTSPPSGTDFYSYNSPLHF. The CDR3 DNA is TGTGCCAGCAGCACCAGTCCTCCCTCCGGGACAGACTTTTACTCCTATAATTCACCCCTCCACTTT.

This clone has only one observation. The chain couples TRBV18 to TRBJ2-2, with D possibly matching TRBD1 (6 bases). Germline CDR1 is KGHSH and CDR2 is LQKENI. The CDR3 consists of 18 residues. V was cut by 0 bases and J by 5 bases, with 19 bases left in between. CDR3 sequence: CASSPPNPGVIKTGELFF. As DNA, the CDR3 is TGTGCCAGCTCACCACCGAACCCAGGGGTGATAAAAACCGGGGAGCTGTTTTTT.

The chain has TRBV6-5 and TRBJ1-6; no reliable D call. Trimming took 2 bases from V and 8 from J, leaving 10 bases between them. The CDR3 is 14 amino acids. Germline V CDR1 and CDR2: MNHEY, SVGAGI. This CDR3 is CASSYEGIDSPLHF. In DNA form, the CDR3 reads TGTGCCAGCAGTTACGAGGGTATCGATTCACCCCTCCACTTT.

The chain employs TRBV10-2 and TRBJ1-5; D may be TRBD1 (6 bases). Germline V gene sequence: CDR1 WSHSY, CDR2 SAAADI. Trimming left V 2 bases short and J 4 bases short, with 24 bases between. This CDR3 spans 19 amino acids. CDR3 protein: CASSEMRGTGKDPNQPQHF. The CDR3 nucleotides read TGCGCCAGCAGTGAGATGAGGGGAACAGGGAAGGACCCTAATCAGCCCCAGCATTTT.

The chain couples TRBV10-3 to TRBJ2-7; a possible D gene is TRBD1 (5 bases). The ends were cut back, 0 bases at V and 7 bases at J, with 7 bases in the middle. Germline-derived CDR1 and CDR2 are ENHRY and SYGVKD. The CDR3 runs 12 residues. CDR3 amino acids: CAISESKGEQYF. CDR3 DNA sequence: TGTGCCATCAGTGAGTCGAAGGGGGAGCAGTACTTC.

DNA of the CDR3: TGTGCCACCAGCAGACAGGGGGGTGAAGCTTTCTTT. Its translation is CATSRQGGEAFF. The genes are TRBV15 and TRBJ1-1, with 7 bases lining up with TRBD1. The CDR3 consists of 12 residues. CDR1 and CDR2 (germline): LNHNV, YYDKDF (reference sequence). V trimming: 2 bases; J trimming: 7 bases; junction bases outside the gene matches: 1.

The V call is TRBV2, the J call TRBJ2-7; TRBD1 matches at 7 bases. The CDR3 sequence is 12 residues long. V lost 5 bases and J lost 6; bases outside the gene matches: 4. The germline V gene encodes CDR1 SNHLY and CDR2 FYNNEI. The CDR3 DNA is TGTGCCAGCAGTAGGGACAGCCTCGAGCAGTACTTC. Encoded protein: CASSRDSLEQYF.